This TCR beta chain was documented in a study of beta chain features in type 1 diabetes. CD45RO/CCR7/CD25/CD127/CD95/CD27 separated CD4+ naive, central memory, regulatory and stem cell-like memory cells by sorting. The CDR3 is 19 residues long. Trimming took 3 bases from V and 0 from J, leaving 21 bases between them. This clone was counted only a few times. Expressed TCRB transcripts were sequenced, since all the RNA that had been isolated was reverse transcribed. Assay: immunoSEQ multiplex PCR; the TCRdb copy retains only in-frame clones and omits some. This table has approximately 170,000 clones, less than 9.5% appearing once.

The origin of this receptor is a woman aged 18-35 years in good health. The gene calls are TRBV23-1 and TRBJ2-1; no firm D call. TRBV23-1 carries the ORF label, with uncertain function. Sample: central memory CD4+ T cells from blood. CDR3 region: CASSHPFMIRESSYNEQFF. DNA of the CDR3: TGCGCCAGCAGTCACCCCTTCATGATAAGAGAGAGCTCCTACAATGAGCAGTTCTTC.